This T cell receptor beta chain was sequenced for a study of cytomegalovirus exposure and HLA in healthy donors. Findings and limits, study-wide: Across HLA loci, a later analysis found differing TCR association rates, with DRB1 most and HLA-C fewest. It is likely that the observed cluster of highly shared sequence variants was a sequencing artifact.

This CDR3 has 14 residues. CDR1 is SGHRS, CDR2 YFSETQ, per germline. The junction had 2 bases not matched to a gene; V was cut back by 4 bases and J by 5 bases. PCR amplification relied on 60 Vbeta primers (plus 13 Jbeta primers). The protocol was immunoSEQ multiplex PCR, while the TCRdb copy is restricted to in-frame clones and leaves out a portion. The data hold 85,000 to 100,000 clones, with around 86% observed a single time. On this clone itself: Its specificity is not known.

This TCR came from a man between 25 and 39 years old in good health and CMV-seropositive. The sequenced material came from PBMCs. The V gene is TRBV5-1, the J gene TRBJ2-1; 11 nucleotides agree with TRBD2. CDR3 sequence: CASSPGLADNEQFF. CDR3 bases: TGCGCCAGCAGCCCGGGACTAGCGGACAATGAGCAGTTCTTC.